The present T cell receptor beta chain was sequenced within a study of CD8 T cells in ankylosing spondylitis. Whole-study results and caveats: A TCR beta motif made of several highly homologous variants seemed typical of ankylosing spondylitis blood. Disease-linked clones reportedly concentrated significantly in matched ankylosing spondylitis synovial fluid.

This CDR3 comprises 13 residues. Germline-derived CDR1 and CDR2 are DFQATT and SNEGSKA (reference sequence). Germline trimming cut 6 bases from V and 5 bases from J; bases unmatched to any gene: 5. The TCR beta libraries were generated through quantitative 5'-RACE incorporating molecular barcodes. MiXCR, run by TCRdb on the 5' RACE reads, gives a single entry per CDR3 protein. The table shows about 700,000 distinct CDR3 sequences, with under 20% occurring only once. On this clonotype: Its antigen remains unidentified.

Sample: blood, either unsorted or a sorted T cell fraction (not recorded which). The chain has TRBV20-1 and TRBJ2-3; 10 bases line up with TRBD2. The receptor comes from a male donor with ankylosing spondylitis. Written as DNA, the CDR3 is TGCAGTGCCCCTAGCGGGAGTAGAGATACGCAGTATTTT. Protein product: CSAPSGSRDTQYF.